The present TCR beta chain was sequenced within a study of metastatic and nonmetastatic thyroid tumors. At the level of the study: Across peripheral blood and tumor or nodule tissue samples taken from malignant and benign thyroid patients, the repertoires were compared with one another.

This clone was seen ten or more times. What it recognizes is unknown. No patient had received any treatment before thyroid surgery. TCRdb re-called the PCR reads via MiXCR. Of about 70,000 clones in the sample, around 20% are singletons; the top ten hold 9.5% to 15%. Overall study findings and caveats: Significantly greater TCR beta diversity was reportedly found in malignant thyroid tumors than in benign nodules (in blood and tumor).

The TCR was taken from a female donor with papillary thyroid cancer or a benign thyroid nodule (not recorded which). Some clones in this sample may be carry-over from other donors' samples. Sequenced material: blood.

The CDR3 DNA reads as TGCGCCAGCAGCAACCGACTAGCGGGAGGCACAGATACGCAGTATTTT. Its protein product is CASSNRLAGGTDTQYF. This chain joins TRBV5-1 and TRBJ2-3; 12 positions agree with TRBD2. The J segment lost 1 base and the V segment lost 4 bases, leaving 4 bases of the junction unmatched. The CDR3 runs 16 residues. CDR1 is SGHRS, CDR2 YFSETQ, per germline.